The clone carrying this T cell receptor beta chain was counted only a few times. Antigen unknown. Points from the study as a whole: Tumor memory CD4+ T cell TCR gene usage clustered with blood and lymph node memory CD4+ cells and lymph node naive CD4+ cells. Greatest tumor Treg TCR overlap was with tumor naive CD4+ cells.

Full-length variable regions came from constant-region reverse primers plus semi-nested Nested Universal Primer A PCR. TCRdb passed the 5' RACE reads through MiXCR, listing each CDR3 protein once. The table records about 47,000 distinct CDR3 sequences, around 28% of them present only once. This CDR3 is 13 amino acids long. Germline CDR1 MDHEN, CDR2 SYDVKM. J gave up 4 bases and V 6 bases, and 4 bases lay outside the gene matches. CD25-based Treg depletion was applied to purified naive CD4+ T cells. This sequence was found in a female donor with breast cancer. The chain uses TRBV28 and TRBJ1-1, with 8 bases aligning to TRBD1. What was sequenced was naive CD4+ T cells sorted from blood. Subset defined: naive CD4+ T cells, CD4+CD45RA+CD25-. The CDR3 loop is CASRNTGGTEAFF. CDR3 coding DNA: TGTGCCAGCAGAAACACAGGGGGCACTGAAGCTTTCTTT.